Shown below are 25 T cell receptor beta chains from a single sample sequenced in a study of identical twins. Each CDR3 protein is one row after TCRdb ran MiXCR on the 5' RACE reads. The data show roughly 770,000 distinct CDR3 sequences, roughly 18% seen once. The same data also contributed to another study, on T cells expressing NK-cell markers.

The sample was PBMCs. The origin of the receptors is a woman aged 18-29 years in good health.

This clonotype was found many times. The chain links TRBV10-3 to TRBJ2-3, with D perhaps being TRBD1 or TRBD2 (6 bases each). Germline V gene sequence: CDR1 ENHRY, CDR2 SYGVKD. CDR3 size: 17 residues. V was cut by 5 bases and J by 3 bases, with 21 bases left in between. In DNA, the CDR3 is TGTGCCATCAGTCCCCAATACGGGGGCCATCAGACAGATACGCAGTATTTT. This translates into CAISPQYGGHQTDTQYF.

This clonotype has a handful of counts. The chain has TRBV20-1 and TRBJ2-7; D possibly uses TRBD1 or TRBD2 (5 bases each). This CDR3 contains 15 residues. Germline V lookup: CDR1 DFQATT, CDR2 SNEGSKA (reference sequence). Trimming shortened V by 3 bases and J by 2 bases, and 17 bases separated the two germline ends. CDR3: CSASGGEAGPYEQYF. Written as DNA, the CDR3 is TGCAGTGCTAGTGGGGGAGAGGCTGGCCCCTACGAGCAGTACTTC.

The chain uses TRBV23-1 and TRBJ2-7; perhaps TRBD1 as D (6 bases). TRBV23-1 has ORF status, its function being uncertain. The CDR3 runs to 18 residues. The V end was cut by 4 bases, the J end by 4 bases, with 26 bases between. This chain's CDR3 is CASSPPVWGQSNLYEQYF. The CDR3 coding sequence is TGCGCCAGCAGTCCCCCCGTTTGGGGGCAATCGAATCTATACGAGCAGTACTTC.

A few counts support this clonotype. The V and J genes are TRBV20-1 and TRBJ1-2; possibly TRBD1 for D (6 bases). Looked up from germline, CDR1 is DFQATT and CDR2 is SNEGSKA (reference sequence). This CDR3 region has 11 residues. Between the trimmed V and J ends, which lost 2 bases and 7 bases, there was a span of 8 bases. The CDR3 DNA sequence: TGCAGTGCTAGAAGGACAGCTGGCTACACCTTC. Translated, it gives CSARRTAGYTF.

The chain recombines TRBV7-2 with TRBJ2-5, with D perhaps matching TRBD1 (5 bases). Germline V lookup: CDR1 SGHTA, CDR2 FQGNSA. The CDR3 is 14 amino acids. The V and J ends lost 5 bases and 3 bases respectively, with 13 bases between them. The CDR3 nucleotides read TGTGCCAGCAGCCTGAGGACACCCGAAGAGACCCAGTACTTC. Translating gives CASSLRTPEETQYF.

This clonotype was found once. The chain has TRBV6-5 and TRBJ2-7; D might be TRBD2 (5 bases). Germline V gives CDR1 MNHEY, CDR2 SVGAGI. The CDR3 length is 12 residues. Trimming removed 6 bases from V and 3 bases from J, with 9 bases in between. CDR3 amino acids: CASSRTYYEQYF. Written as DNA, the CDR3 is TGTGCCAGCAGCCGGACTTACTACGAGCAGTACTTC.

This clonotype was seen more than once but under ten times. CDR3 residues: CASCSDRVYGYTF. CDR3 nucleotides: TGTGCCAGCTGTTCCGACAGGGTCTATGGCTACACCTTC. This chain joins TRBV12-3 or TRBV12-4 and TRBJ1-2; 7 bases are a match to TRBD1. V lost 8 bases, J lost 4 bases, and 7 bases stayed unmatched. The CDR3 loop spans 13 amino acids.

This chain joins TRBV20-1 and TRBJ2-1; tentative D call: TRBD2 (6 bases). The V end was cut by 3 bases, the J end by 0 bases, with 21 bases between. Germline V gives CDR1 DFQATT, CDR2 SNEGSKA (reference sequence). CDR3 length equals 18 residues. The CDR3 region is CSASSLASRRVSYNEQFF. As DNA, the CDR3 is TGCAGTGCTAGCTCCCTAGCGAGCCGACGGGTCTCCTACAATGAGCAGTTCTTC.

The genes are TRBV10-3 and TRBJ2-3, with a tentative D call TRBD1 (6 bases). The V end lost 6 bases, the J end lost 1 base, and 8 bases lay between the germline ends. This CDR3 region has 13 residues. Germline V gene data show CDR1 as ENHRY and CDR2 as SYGVKD. The CDR3 spells CAIRPGGTDTQYF. CDR3 nucleotides: TGTGCCATCAGGCCAGGGGGCACAGATACGCAGTATTTT.

The chain couples TRBV3-1 to TRBJ2-7; D not certain. The CDR3 sequence is 13 residues long. Trimming stripped 4 bases from V and 3 bases from J, with 10 bases between. In germline, CDR1 is LGHDT, CDR2 YNNKEL (reference sequence). The CDR3 DNA follows: TGTGCCAGCAGCCCTACAGTAATCTACGAGCAGTACTTC. Residues: CASSPTVIYEQYF.

This clonotype has just a few counts. CDR3 nucleotide sequence: TGTGCCAGCAGTCTCAGGGTAGCGGGAGTGTTAGATGAGCAGTTCTTC. This codes for CASSLRVAGVLDEQFF. The J gene is TRBJ2-1, the V gene TRBV12-3 or TRBV12-4; 9 nucleotides match TRBD2. The CDR3 is 16 residues long. V trimming: 5 bases; J trimming: 8 bases; junction bases outside the gene matches: 13.

The chain links TRBV5-1 to TRBJ2-1; 7 nucleotides line up with TRBD1. The CDR3 is 15 amino acids. V lost 4 bases to trimming and J lost 3 bases; unmatched junction nucleotides: 7. Germline values: CDR1 SGHRS, CDR2 YFSETQ. This CDR3 reads CASSQNRGFYNEQFF. The CDR3 nucleotides are TGCGCCAGCAGCCAAAACAGGGGCTTCTACAATGAGCAGTTCTTC. Looking up the rest from reference TRBV5-1 and TRBJ2-1 gives the full variable domain: KAGVTQTPRYLIKTRGQQVTLSCSPISGHRSVSWYQQTPGQGLQFLFEYFSETQRNKGNFPGRFSGRQFSNSRSEMNVSTLELGDSALYLCASSQNRGFYNEQFFGPGTRLTVL.

This clonotype occurred a few times. This chain connects TRBV6-2 or TRBV6-3 to TRBJ2-3; TRBD2 agrees at 9 bases. CDR3 length: 13 amino acids. Germline V lookup: CDR1 MNHEY, CDR2 SVGEGT. J lost 10 bases, V lost 6 bases, and 8 bases had no gene match. The CDR3 DNA is TGTGCCAGCAGCCGGAGTAGCGGGGGATCGCAGTATTTT. Protein sequence: CASSRSSGGSQYF.

In its sample, this clonotype was seen a few times. This chain connects TRBV6-1 to TRBJ1-1; a possible D gene is TRBD1 (5 bases). Trimming took off 6 bases at V and 2 bases at J, with 13 bases between the two ends. CDR1 and CDR2 from the germline V gene are MNHNS and SASEGT. The CDR3 loop spans 14 amino acids. CDR3 coding DNA: TGTGCCAGCAGGGCTACTACAGGAAACACTGAAGCTTTCTTT. Translation gives CASRATTGNTEAFF.

This clonotype has more than one count but fewer than ten. This sequence joins TRBV10-3 and TRBJ1-6; D gene uncertain. Germline assignment: CDR1 ENHRY and CDR2 SYGVKD. The CDR3 has 14 amino acids. The V end lost 10 bases, the J end lost 5 bases, and 15 bases lay between the germline ends. This chain's CDR3 is CATSMGYNNSPLHF. The CDR3 DNA reads TGTGCCACCTCGATGGGGTATAATAATTCACCCCTCCACTTT.

This clonotype was counted between two and nine times. This rearrangement joins TRBV5-1 to TRBJ1-4; D ambiguous. In germline, CDR1 is SGHRS, CDR2 YFSETQ. Trimming took off 1 base at V and 3 bases at J, with 13 bases between the two ends. The CDR3 has 16 amino acids. CDR3 sequence: CASSLFPVGANEKLFF. The CDR3 nucleotides read TGCGCCAGCAGCTTGTTTCCGGTTGGGGCTAATGAAAAACTGTTTTTT.

This clonotype was recorded a few times. CDR3 in amino acids: CAISVAVSGAANTEAFF. CDR3 bases: TGTGCCATCAGTGTAGCGGTGTCCGGGGCCGCAAACACTGAAGCTTTCTTT. This chain connects TRBV10-3 to TRBJ1-1; a possible D gene is TRBD1 (5 bases). Germline V gene data show CDR1 as ENHRY and CDR2 as SYGVKD. There are 17 residues in the CDR3. Deletions cut 4 bases from V and 2 bases from J, with 20 bases between.

This clonotype was observed a handful of times. The genes are TRBV20-1 and TRBJ2-4; 12 bases align to TRBD2. V was pared by 6 bases and J by 0 bases, with 6 bases of the junction left unmatched. This CDR3 is 16 amino acids long. Germline CDR1 and CDR2: DFQATT and SNEGSKA (reference sequence). The CDR3 reads CSARLAGALAKNIQYF. CDR3 coding DNA: TGCAGTGCCCGACTAGCGGGGGCTCTAGCCAAAAACATTCAGTACTTC.

The table lists this clonotype with a few counts. This chain uses TRBV28 with TRBJ1-5, with 8 bases matching TRBD1. V trimming: 5 bases; J trimming: 1 base; junction bases outside the gene matches: 4. The CDR3 length is 15 residues. Per germline, CDR1 MDHEN and CDR2 SYDVKM. The DNA of the CDR3 is TGTGCCAGCAGTCCGACAGGGGCCAGCAATCAGCCCCAGCATTTT. It translates to CASSPTGASNQPQHF.

This chain joins TRBV2 and TRBJ2-5; D perhaps matches TRBD2 (5 bases). CDR1 and CDR2 (germline): SNHLY, FYNNEI. CDR3 size: 14 residues. The V and J ends lost 7 bases and 1 base respectively, with 13 bases between them. The CDR3 DNA sequence: TGTGCCAGCATTCAAGGGAGTTTCCAAGAGACCCAGTACTTC. The encoded protein is CASIQGSFQETQYF.

This clonotype showed up many times. V usage is TRBV6-2 or TRBV6-3 and J usage is TRBJ2-7; D call uncertain. Germline V gene lookup returns CDR1 MNHEY and CDR2 SVGEGT. CDR3 length: 13 residues. V gave up 6 bases and J gave up 0 bases, with 9 bases separating them. DNA of the CDR3: TGTGCCAGCAGCCGGTGGATCTCCTACGAGCAGTACTTC. Translating gives CASSRWISYEQYF.

The V and J genes are TRBV20-1 and TRBJ2-1; D unresolved. Germline V gives CDR1 DFQATT, CDR2 SNEGSKA (reference sequence). V lost 3 bases and J 0 bases, leaving 12 bases between the germline ends. The CDR3 covers 15 residues. DNA of the CDR3: TGCAGTGCTAGCTACGGGCCCCGCTCCTACAATGAGCAGTTCTTC. Amino acid sequence: CSASYGPRSYNEQFF.

This clonotype has a handful of counts. The V call is TRBV5-6, the J call TRBJ2-3, with no clear D. CDR3 length equals 13 residues. Trimming took off 2 bases at V and 6 bases at J, with 10 bases between the two ends. Per the germline V gene, CDR1 is SGHDT and CDR2 is YYEEEE. Here the CDR3 reads CASSFGGMDTQYF. CDR3 bases: TGTGCCAGCAGCTTTGGCGGAATGGATACGCAGTATTTT.

There are a few counts of this clonotype. The chain carries TRBV12-3 or TRBV12-4 and TRBJ1-1, with unresolved D. This CDR3 is built from 13 residues. With 3 bases removed from V and 3 bases from J, the gap between germline ends came to 8 bases. CDR3 sequence reads: CASSLSADTEAFF. The CDR3 nucleotides are TGTGCCAGCAGTTTGTCAGCTGACACTGAAGCTTTCTTT.

The chain uses TRBV20-1 and TRBJ2-7, with D possibly TRBD2 on 6 matching bases. The CDR3 length is 14 residues. Deletions cut 5 bases from V and 5 bases from J, with 19 bases between. The germline CDR1 and CDR2 sequences are DFQATT and SNEGSKA (reference sequence). CDR3 coding DNA: TGCAGTGCTTCCCCCCCAGGGCAGCGGGACGAGCAGTACTTC. Protein: CSASPPGQRDEQYF.